The text below deals with one T cell receptor beta chain. The antigen is unknown. Selected pancreatic ductal adenocarcinoma patients had undergone surgery without neoadjuvant therapy. The sample originates from a study of T cells in pancreatic ductal adenocarcinoma. Overall study results and limits: Mean clonality was about 0.11 in tumors and about 0.069 in blood, not significantly different. Compared with tumor, blood showed more total productive templates and around 8.4-fold more clonotypes. Results skew toward the minority of patients with early-stage disease.

The method was immunoSEQ multiplex PCR; TCRdb's version includes in-frame clones alone and lacks a portion of them. The sample lists approximately 97,000 clones; about 96% were seen once. The CDR3 covers 12 residues. The germline gives CDR1 MNHEY, CDR2 SVGAGI. Trimming left V 7 bases short and J 7 bases short, with 14 bases between. V is TRBV6-5 and J is TRBJ2-7; the D is unclear. The source of this sequence is a human donor with pancreatic ductal adenocarcinoma. Sequenced input: PBMCs. CDR3 sequence: CASTSSAGEQYF. The CDR3, as DNA: TGTGCCAGCACCTCGTCGGCCGGGGAGCAGTACTTC.